This T cell receptor beta chain derives from a study of blood T cell repertoires in COVID-19. On the study more broadly: Samples of COVID-19 (acute and convalescent) were obtained from the United States, Italy and Spain. PBMCs, B-cell-depleted T cells, or T cells were the source of the cDNA or gDNA that made up the material.

Per the original methods: Amplifying reference gene primers gave estimates of nucleated cell counts. Assay used: immunoSEQ multiplex PCR; TCRdb lists only in-frame clones, some missing. For V, J and clone size, that table is used; D and trimming come from the DNA. The sample has 90,000 to 100,000 clones; 80% to 85% are singletons. V lost 5 bases, J lost 0 bases, and 17 bases lay in between. The CDR3 is 16 residues long. Germline CDR1 and CDR2: MNHEY and SMNVEV (reference sequence). The J gene is TRBJ2-7, the V gene TRBV27, with TRBD1 as a possible D gene (6 bases). This TCR was sampled from a man between 65 and 85 years old with active or convalescent COVID-19. The sample was peripheral blood. The CDR3 region is CASSPNRDMSSYEQYF. The DNA of the CDR3 is TGTGCCAGCAGTCCTAACCGGGACATGAGCTCCTACGAGCAGTACTTC.